The rows below give T cell receptor beta chains drawn from one sample of a study of response to subunit inactivated influenza vaccine. TCRdb called the RT-PCR reads again in MiXCR, with one record for every CDR3 protein. The sample consists of approximately 570,000 distinct CDR3 sequences, approximately 7.1% of them appearing once. The source was PBMCs from blood, collected less than 30 months after vaccination. The origin of the receptors is a man aged 45-69 years who received an inactivated influenza vaccine. CDR3s include the opening cysteine and the closing phenylalanine or tryptophan.

>TRBJ2-5|13|TRBV29-1
CSVDGWERETQYF
>TRBJ2-7|15|TRBV6-2/TRBV6-3
CASGSRQGRGYEQYF
>TRBJ2-3|15|TRBV20-1
CSARDSSGGTDTQYF
>TRBJ2-3|14|TRBV5-1
CASRGQRSTDTQYF
>TRBJ1-6|19|TRBV7-8
CASSLVPFNRAGDNSPLHF
>TRBJ2-5|14|TRBV20-1
CSARGVEDQETQYF
>TRBJ1-5|17|TRBV7-2
CASSLPSLGQGARPQHF
>TRBJ1-1|13|TRBV18
CASSPDRGSEAFF
>TRBJ1-5|15|TRBV12-3/TRBV12-4
CASSPMGGMNQPQHF
>TRBJ2-1|14|TRBV20-1
CSAASSGRANEQFF
>TRBJ2-1|15|TRBV7-8
CASSLAPVNPNEQFF
>TRBJ2-1|14|TRBV14
CASSQLVGGLEQFF
>TRBJ2-7|14|TRBV6-2/TRBV6-3
CASSFDRVLDEQYF
>TRBJ2-3|14|TRBV20-1
CSVKRQALTDTQYF
>TRBJ1-1|15|TRBV28
CASSPSDREVTEAFF
>TRBJ2-1|15|TRBV6-5
CASSSPGLADNEQFF
>TRBJ2-3|15|TRBV7-2
CASSRPGIGTDTQYF
>TRBJ1-2|18|TRBV5-1
CASSSGTGHLRSLYGYTF
>TRBJ2-3|14|TRBV19
CASSITVSTDTQYF
>TRBJ2-6|15|TRBV2
CASKLGPSGANVLTF
>TRBJ2-3|13|TRBV20-1
CSVYHSVTDTQYF
>TRBJ2-1|13|TRBV29-1
CSVEAQPYNEQFF
>TRBJ2-1|17|TRBV6-5
CASSSPLGGQSYNEQFF
>TRBJ2-1|19|TRBV20-1
CSARVPGLAGRLPYNEQFF
>TRBJ1-4|15|TRBV18
CASSPGTTGTEKLFF
>TRBJ1-1|13|TRBV29-1
CSVGTIVNTEAFF
>TRBJ2-5|14|TRBV10-3
CAIRSGQGQETQYF
>TRBJ2-7|16|TRBV7-9
CASSSEDRTGGTEQYF
>TRBJ2-3|16|TRBV11-2
CASSLLRGYSTDTQYF
>TRBJ2-3|16|TRBV4-2
CASSQDRRGGIDTQYF
>TRBJ2-5|16|TRBV24-1
CATSDIGQGTQETQYF
>TRBJ2-7|14|TRBV20-1
CSAVLSGWYSEQYF
>TRBJ2-3|13|TRBV7-3
CASSLPPGDTQYF
>TRBJ1-3|12|TRBV29-1
CSGRVGGNTIYF
>TRBJ2-1|15|TRBV20-1
CSARGAAGAKNEQFF
>TRBJ2-3|15|TRBV12-3/TRBV12-4
CASSFNLAGVDTQYF
>TRBJ1-2|14|TRBV5-6
CASSLAQRGYGYTF
>TRBJ2-6|15|TRBV4-1
CASSQAPSGANVLTF
>TRBJ2-7|15|TRBV5-1
CASSARTGGSYEQYF
>TRBJ1-1|11|TRBV6-6
CASSRDTEAFF
>TRBJ2-7|14|TRBV14
CASSPAGFSYEQYF
>TRBJ2-7|14|TRBV29-1
CSVELGRGRGEQYF
>TRBJ2-7|15|TRBV27
CASSRQGVSSYEQYF
>TRBJ2-5|15|TRBV4-1
CASSQDISGGETQYF
>TRBJ2-3|16|TRBV11-2
CASSRQRRGGTDTQYF